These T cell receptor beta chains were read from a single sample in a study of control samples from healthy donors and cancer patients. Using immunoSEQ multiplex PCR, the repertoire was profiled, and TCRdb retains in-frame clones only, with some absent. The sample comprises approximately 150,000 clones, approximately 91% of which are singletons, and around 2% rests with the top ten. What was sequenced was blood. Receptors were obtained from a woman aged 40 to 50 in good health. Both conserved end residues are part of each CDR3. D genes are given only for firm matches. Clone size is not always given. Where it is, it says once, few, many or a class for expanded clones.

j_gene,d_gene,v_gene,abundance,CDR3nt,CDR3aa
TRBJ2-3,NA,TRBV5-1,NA,TGCGCCAGCAGCGAACAGGGATCAGATACGCAGTATTTT,CASSEQGSDTQYF
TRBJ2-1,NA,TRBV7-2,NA,TGTGCCAGCAGCCCAGGACTGGATTCCTACAATGAGCAGTTCTTC,CASSPGLDSYNEQFF
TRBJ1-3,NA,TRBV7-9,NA,TGTGCCAGCAGCTTAGAAACGGGCGGAAACACCATATATTTT,CASSLETGGNTIYF
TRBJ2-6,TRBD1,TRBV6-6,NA,TGTGCCAGCAGCACCGCCGGGACAGGGGGCTTTCACTCTGGGGCCAACGTCCTGACTTTC,CASSTAGTGGFHSGANVLTF
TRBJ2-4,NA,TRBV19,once,TGTGCCAGTAGTATGGGACTAGCCAAAAACATTCAGTACTTC,CASSMGLAKNIQYF
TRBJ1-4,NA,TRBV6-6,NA,TGTGCCAGCAGTTACTCGAATCCAGGTCTTAATGAAAAACTGTTTTTT,CASSYSNPGLNEKLFF
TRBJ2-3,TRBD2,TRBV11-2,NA,TGTGCCAGCAGCCCTCCCCTGGGGGGGTTGGCGGATACGCAGTATTTT,CASSPPLGGLADTQYF
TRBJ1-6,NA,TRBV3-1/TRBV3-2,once,TGTGCCAGCAGCCACCCACAACATAATTCACCCCTCCACTTT,CASSHPQHNSPLHF
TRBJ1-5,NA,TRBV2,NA,TGTGCCAGCAGTGAAGGGGGGGGTCCTAATCAGCCCCAGCATTTT,CASSEGGGPNQPQHF
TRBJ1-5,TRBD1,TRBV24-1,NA,TGTGCCACCAGTGATTTGGACAGGGCGGGCAATCAGCCCCAGCATTTT,CATSDLDRAGNQPQHF
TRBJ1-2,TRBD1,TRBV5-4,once,TGTGCCAGCAGCTCGGGACAGGGACCAGGCTATGGCTACACCTTC,CASSSGQGPGYGYTF
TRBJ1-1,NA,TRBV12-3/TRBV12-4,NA,TGTGCCAGCAGTTCGGGGTCTTGGACTGAAGCTTTCTTT,CASSSGSWTEAFF
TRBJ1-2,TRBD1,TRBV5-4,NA,TGTGCCAGCAGCTTGGCCCAGGGGGCTGATGGCTACACCTTC,CASSLAQGADGYTF
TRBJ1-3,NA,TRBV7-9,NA,TGTGCCAGCAGCTATGAGACTTCAGGAAACACCATATATTTT,CASSYETSGNTIYF
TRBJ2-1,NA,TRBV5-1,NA,TGCGCCAGCAGCTTGGCGACGAGAGGGCACAATGAGCAGTTCTTC,CASSLATRGHNEQFF
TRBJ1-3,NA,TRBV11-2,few,TGTGCCAGCACCTACCGGGATTTCTCTGGAAACACCATATATTTT,CASTYRDFSGNTIYF
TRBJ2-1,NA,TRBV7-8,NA,TGTGCCAGCAGCTTAGGGGAACAGGGTGAGCAGTTCTTC,CASSLGEQGEQFF
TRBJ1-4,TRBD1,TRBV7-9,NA,TGTGCCAGCAGCCGGAGGGGGACAGGGGGCGCAAATGAAAAACTGTTTTTT,CASSRRGTGGANEKLFF
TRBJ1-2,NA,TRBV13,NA,TGTGCCAGCAGCCCCCACAGTGATGGCTACACCTTC,CASSPHSDGYTF
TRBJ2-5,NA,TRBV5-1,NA,TGCGCCAGCAGCTTGGTGATCGGGGGACCAAGGGAGACCCAGTACTTC,CASSLVIGGPRETQYF
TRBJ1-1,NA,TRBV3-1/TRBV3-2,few,TGTGCCAGCAGCCAAGGCCGGGGCAGGGCGTACGTGAACACTGAAGCTTTCTTT,CASSQGRGRAYVNTEAFF
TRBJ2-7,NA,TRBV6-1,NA,TGTGCCAGCAGTGAACGAAGCTACGAGCAGTACTTC,CASSERSYEQYF
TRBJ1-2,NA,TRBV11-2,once,TGTGCCAGCAGCCACCTTGCGGAAAAGCTCACCTTC,CASSHLAEKLTF
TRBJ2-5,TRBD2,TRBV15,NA,TGTGCCACCAGCAGAAGAAGGCGGGAGGGCGAGACCCAGTACTTC,CATSRRRREGETQYF
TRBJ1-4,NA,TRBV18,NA,TGTGCCAGCCAGACAGTTCCCCTAGAAAAACTGTTTTTT,CASQTVPLEKLFF
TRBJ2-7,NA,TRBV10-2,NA,TGCGCCAGCAGTGAGTCGCCTACCTACGAGCAGTACTTC,CASSESPTYEQYF
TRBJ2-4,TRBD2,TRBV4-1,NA,TGCGCCAGCAGCCAAGATTTGCGGGGGGGTCGGAACATTCAGTACTTC,CASSQDLRGGRNIQYF
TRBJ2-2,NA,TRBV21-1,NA,TGTGCCAGCAGCCCACGACAGGAACAGAACACCGGGGAGCTGTTTTTT,CASSPRQEQNTGELFF
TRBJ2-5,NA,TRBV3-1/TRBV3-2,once,TGTGCCAGCAGCGAATGGAGGACCCAGTACTTC,CASSEWRTQYF
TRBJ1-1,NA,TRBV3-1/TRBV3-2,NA,TGTGCCAGCAGCCCCAAGAGGTTAAACACTGAAGCTTTCTTT,CASSPKRLNTEAFF
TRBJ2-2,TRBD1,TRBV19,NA,TGTGCCAGTAGGGAGACAGGGGGCCGCACCGGGGAGCTGTTTTTT,CASRETGGRTGELFF
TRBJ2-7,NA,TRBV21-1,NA,TGTGCCAGCAGCAAAGGGGAGATCTCGCTCCCGGGCGGGATTTACGAGCAGTACTTC,CASSKGEISLPGGIYEQYF
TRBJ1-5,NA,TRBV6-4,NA,TGTGCCAGCAGTGGGGGGGCAGCGGTCGGTAGCAATCAGCCCCAGCATTTT,CASSGGAAVGSNQPQHF
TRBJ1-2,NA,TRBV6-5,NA,TGTGCCAGCAGTTACTGGAACGGTGGTGGCTACACCTTC,CASSYWNGGGYTF
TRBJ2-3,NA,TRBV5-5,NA,TGTGCCAGCAGCTTCATGGATACGCAGTATTTT,CASSFMDTQYF
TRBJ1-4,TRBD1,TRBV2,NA,TGTGCCAGCAACCGAATCGGACAGGTTAATGAAAAACTGTTTTTT,CASNRIGQVNEKLFF
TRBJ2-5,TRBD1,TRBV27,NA,TGTGCCAGCAGTGATGGGACAGGGGGATTGACCCAGTACTTC,CASSDGTGGLTQYF
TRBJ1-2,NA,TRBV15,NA,TGTGCCACCAGCAGAGATCAGACAGGCTACTATGGCTACACCTTC,CATSRDQTGYYGYTF
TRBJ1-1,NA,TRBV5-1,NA,TGCGCCAGCAGCCCTAAAACAGGCTTGAACACTGAAGCTTTCTTT,CASSPKTGLNTEAFF
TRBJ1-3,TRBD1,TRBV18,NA,TGTGCCAGCTCAGGGGACAGACAAAACACCATATATTTT,CASSGDRQNTIYF
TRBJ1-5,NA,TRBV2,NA,TGTGCCAGCAGTGCCAACGGGGAAAACCAGCATTTT,CASSANGENQHF
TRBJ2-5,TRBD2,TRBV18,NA,TGTGCCAGCTCACCCGGGGGGGATGAGACCCAGTACTTC,CASSPGGDETQYF
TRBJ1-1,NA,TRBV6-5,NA,TGTGCCAGCAGGGTAGGGGAGAGTTCTGAAGCTTTCTTT,CASRVGESSEAFF
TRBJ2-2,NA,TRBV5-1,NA,TGCGCCAGCAGCTTGGGTGGGACGGCGGCCGGGGAGCTGTTTTTT,CASSLGGTAAGELFF
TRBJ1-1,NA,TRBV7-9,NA,TGTGCCAGCAGCTCAGTCACTGAAGCTTTCTTT,CASSSVTEAFF
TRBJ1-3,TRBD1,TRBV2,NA,TGTGCCAGCAGGGTAGGGACAGGGCATCGAAACACCATATATTTT,CASRVGTGHRNTIYF
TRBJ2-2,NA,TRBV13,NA,TGTGCCAGCAGCTCCTTCACCGGGGAGCTGTTTTTT,CASSSFTGELFF
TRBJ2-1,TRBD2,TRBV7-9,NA,TGTGCCAGCAGCTCCGGGACTAGCGGGGGGAGCTCCTACAATGAGCAGTTCTTC,CASSSGTSGGSSYNEQFF
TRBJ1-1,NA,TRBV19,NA,TGTGCCAGTAGTATAGATCTATGGCGGGGCCGGAGCACTGAAGCTTTCTTT,CASSIDLWRGRSTEAFF
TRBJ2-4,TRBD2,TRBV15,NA,TGTGCCACCAGCGCGGGGGGTGTACTAGCCAAAAACATTCAGTACTTC,CATSAGGVLAKNIQYF
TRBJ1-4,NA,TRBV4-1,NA,TGCGCCAGCAGCCAGACCTATACCGCCCTCAATGAAAAACTGTTTTTT,CASSQTYTALNEKLFF
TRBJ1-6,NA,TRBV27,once,TGTGCCAGCAGCCCTGTCCGGGGCCCCTTTTATAATTCACCCCTCCACTTT,CASSPVRGPFYNSPLHF
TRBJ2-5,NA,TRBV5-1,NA,TGCGCCAGCAGCTGGTTGGGAGCGCTAATCCAAGAGACCCAGTACTTC,CASSWLGALIQETQYF
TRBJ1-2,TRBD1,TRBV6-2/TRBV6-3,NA,TGTGCCAGCAGCCTAAACCTCTCAGGGACAGGCTATGGCTACACCTTC,CASSLNLSGTGYGYTF
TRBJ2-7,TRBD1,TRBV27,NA,TGTGCCAGCGGGACAGGGAATAGGTACGAGCAGTACTTC,CASGTGNRYEQYF
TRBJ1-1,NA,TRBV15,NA,TGTGCCACCAGCAGAGCGACGCAGGGCCCTGAAGCTTTCTTT,CATSRATQGPEAFF
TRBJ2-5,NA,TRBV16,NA,TGTGCCAGCAGCCAATATCTAGGGGGATATCTGGAGACCCAGTACTTC,CASSQYLGGYLETQYF